This is a list of T cell receptor beta chains from one sample in a study of cytomegalovirus exposure and HLA in healthy donors. TCRdb keeps only in-frame clones here, not all; method: immunoSEQ multiplex PCR. The sample has approximately 100,000 clones; about 93% are singletons. Sequenced material: PBMCs. The receptors stem from a woman younger than 45 in good health and CMV-seropositive. The CDR3 runs from the conserved cysteine through the conserved F or W. D genes are given only for firm matches. Rows may omit the clone size; those that give it use once, few, many or a size class.

j_call d_call clone_size v_call cdr3_nt cdr3_aa
TRBJ1-6 NA NA TRBV27 TGTGCCAGCAGTTTACAATTACAGAATTCACCCCTCCACTTT CASSLQLQNSPLHF
TRBJ1-5 TRBD1 once TRBV19 TGTGCCAGTAGCCTCCTCCCGACGCGACAGGGCCTCGGCAATCAGCCCCAGCATTTT CASSLLPTRQGLGNQPQHF
TRBJ2-7 NA NA TRBV6-6 TGTGCCAGCAGTTGGGGGGTAAGGATGCCTTACGAGCAGTACTTC CASSWGVRMPYEQYF
TRBJ2-7 NA NA TRBV4-1 TGCGCCAGCAGCCAAACGGACTCTCCTTACTCCTACGAGCAGTACTTC CASSQTDSPYSYEQYF
TRBJ2-5 NA NA TRBV27 TGTGCCAGCAGTTTTACCCCACTCTTTTCCAACCAAGAGACCCAGTACTTC CASSFTPLFSNQETQYF
TRBJ2-2 TRBD1 NA TRBV7-2 TGTGCCAGCAGCTCGGGACAGGGGTACACCGGGGAGCTGTTTTTT CASSSGQGYTGELFF
TRBJ2-1 NA NA TRBV28 TGTGCCAGCAGTTTACTCCGGAATGAGCAGTTCTTC CASSLLRNEQFF
TRBJ2-7 NA NA TRBV28 TGTGCCAGCAGTTTGGGGACTCTGGCCTACGAGCAGTACTTC CASSLGTLAYEQYF
TRBJ1-2 TRBD1 NA TRBV9 TGTGCCAGCAGCGTACTAGGGACAGGGGTATATGGCTACACCTTC CASSVLGTGVYGYTF
TRBJ2-7 TRBD1 NA TRBV4-3 TGCGCCAGCAGCCAAGGCCGCACAGGGGTCCACGAGCAGTACTTC CASSQGRTGVHEQYF
TRBJ2-3 NA few TRBV19 TGTGCCAGCCGTATAGGGCCAGGAACCACCAGCACAGATACGCAGTATTTT CASRIGPGTTSTDTQYF
TRBJ1-1 NA NA TRBV10-3 TGTGCCATCAGCGCGGACGGGGGGGAAACCACTGAAGCTTTCTTT CAISADGGETTEAFF
TRBJ2-7 TRBD1 NA TRBV9 TGTGCCAGCAGCGTGGGTTCAGGGGGCCTATACGAGCAGTACTTC CASSVGSGGLYEQYF
TRBJ2-5 NA NA TRBV28 TGTGCCAGCAGTTTCTTTGGCCCCGGGGAGACCCAGTACTTC CASSFFGPGETQYF
TRBJ2-2 TRBD1 NA TRBV5-1 TGCGCCAGCAGCTTCCCCGGGACAGGGGGCCCCGGGGAGCTGTTTTTT CASSFPGTGGPGELFF